Listed here are 27 T cell receptor beta chains from one sample, sequenced in a study. Via MiXCR, TCRdb re-called the 5' RACE reads, giving one row per CDR3 protein. The table lists approximately 37,000 distinct CDR3 sequences, 18% of them singletons. Specimen: naive CD4+ T cells sorted from a lymph node. Documented subset: naive CD4+ T cells, CD4+CD45RA+CD25-. The receptors shown here come from a female donor with breast cancer.

The chain carries TRBV12-3 or TRBV12-4 and TRBJ2-3, with D unresolved. This CDR3 comprises 13 residues. Deletions cut 5 bases from V and 4 bases from J, with 10 bases between. The CDR3 DNA sequence: TGTGCCAGCAGTCTGAATAGTCCAGATACGCAGTATTTT. It is translated as CASSLNSPDTQYF.

The table lists this clonotype with many counts. The chain couples TRBV7-2 to TRBJ1-1; D might be TRBD1 (5 bases). The CDR3 runs to 14 residues. Germline V gives CDR1 SGHTA, CDR2 FQGNSA. V dropped 1 base and J dropped 4 bases, with 10 bases sitting between them. CDR3 sequence reads: CASSLGLGTTEAFF. In DNA, the CDR3 is TGTGCCAGCAGCTTAGGACTAGGGACCACTGAAGCTTTCTTT.

This clonotype has a handful of counts. The chain is built from TRBV12-3 or TRBV12-4 and TRBJ2-1; 9 nucleotides line up with TRBD1. The CDR3 totals 14 residues. The trim removed 6 bases at V and 6 bases at J, leaving 6 bases unmatched. CDR3 sequence: CASRPGQGGNEQFF. The CDR3 coding sequence is TGTGCCAGCAGACCGGGACAGGGTGGCAATGAGCAGTTCTTC.

To note about this clonotype: This clone may be a read error of a much larger clone one base away. The chain couples TRBV5-6 to TRBJ2-1; tentatively, D is TRBD2 (5 bases). Germline V gives CDR1 SGHDT, CDR2 YYEEEE. The CDR3 loop spans 13 amino acids. V was pared by 6 bases and J by 0 bases, with 7 bases between. Here the CDR3 reads CASTRDSYNEQFF. Here the CDR3 DNA reads TGTGCCAGCACCCGGGACTCCTACAATGAGCAGTTCTTC.

This clonotype was seen repeatedly, ten times or more. The V gene is TRBV10-3, the J gene TRBJ2-5; the D is unclear. V was trimmed by 4 bases and J by 2 bases, leaving 5 bases between them. Germline V lookup: CDR1 ENHRY, CDR2 SYGVKD. The CDR3 runs 12 residues. The CDR3 reads CAISGEQETQYF. The CDR3 DNA is TGTGCCATCAGTGGGGAACAAGAGACCCAGTACTTC.

This clonotype was observed a handful of times. This sequence joins TRBV7-6 and TRBJ2-5; D may be TRBD2 (6 bases). This CDR3 contains 13 residues. Germline V CDR1 and CDR2: SGHVS, FNYEAQ. V was pared by 5 bases and J by 2 bases, with 9 bases between. CDR3 region: CASSRDSQETQYF. The CDR3, as DNA: TGTGCCAGCAGCCGGGACTCTCAAGAGACCCAGTACTTC. Complete variable domain (other parts from reference TRBV7-6 and TRBJ2-5): GAGVSQSPRYKVTKRGQDVALRCDPISGHVSLYWYRQALGQGPEFLTYFNYEAQQDKSGLPNDRFSAERPEGSISTLTIQRTEQRDSAMYRCASSRDSQETQYFGPGTRLLVL.

This clonotype was observed at least ten times. The rearrangement joins TRBV12-3 or TRBV12-4 to TRBJ1-5; a possible D gene is TRBD1 (5 bases). This CDR3 is 15 amino acids long. Deletions cut 3 bases from V and 5 bases from J, with 14 bases between. Here the CDR3 DNA reads TGTGCCAGCAGTTTGGGGGGAGAGAGTGATCAGCCCCAGCATTTT. It is translated as CASSLGGESDQPQHF.

This clonotype occurred a few times. The J gene is TRBJ2-7, the V gene TRBV6-5; D perhaps matches TRBD1 (6 bases). Per the germline V gene, CDR1 is MNHEY and CDR2 is SVGAGI. The CDR3 runs to 14 residues. Trimming shortened V by 5 bases and J by 4 bases, and 15 bases separated the two germline ends. In nucleotides, the CDR3 is TGTGCCAGCAGTCGCCGGACAGCCTTTTACGAGCAGTACTTC. The encoded protein is CASSRRTAFYEQYF.

The gene calls are TRBV7-8 and TRBJ1-4; unclear D gene. V was clipped by 5 bases and J by 7 bases, with 20 bases between them. CDR3 length: 16 amino acids. From germline, CDR1 is SGHVS and CDR2 FQNEAQ. CDR3 residues: CASSTRKGGRSEKLFF. As DNA, the CDR3 is TGTGCCAGCAGCACGCGAAAGGGCGGACGGTCTGAAAAACTGTTTTTT.

Concerning this clonotype: A much more abundant neighbour one base away suggests this may be a read error. This sequence joins TRBV7-2 and TRBJ2-5, with 7 bases fitting TRBD1. This CDR3 has 13 amino acids. Germline V gives CDR1 SGHTA, CDR2 FQGNSA. CDR3 in DNA: TGTGCCGGCAGCTACAGGGGCCAAGAGACCCAGTACTTC. It codes for CAGSYRGQETQYF.

The gene calls are TRBV12-3 or TRBV12-4 and TRBJ2-1; D not resolved. This CDR3 contains 13 residues. V lost 3 bases, J lost 4 bases, and 7 bases lay in between. CDR3 DNA sequence: TGTGCCAGCAGTTTGATCGAATACAATGAGCAGTTCTTC. Protein: CASSLIEYNEQFF.

Regarding this clonotype: A single base separates this from a much larger clone, so it may be a read error. The chain joins TRBV15 to TRBJ2-1; D ambiguous. Trimming took 1 base from V and 3 from J, leaving 4 bases between them. Germline CDR1 reads LNHNV; CDR2 reads YYDKDF (reference sequence). This CDR3 comprises 13 residues. CDR3 amino acids: CATSRGNYNEQFF. CDR3 nucleotides: TGTGCCACCAGCAGAGGTAACTACAATGAGCAGTTCTTC.

This clonotype has a handful of counts. The chain joins TRBV7-2 to TRBJ2-7; D gene unclear. V was cut by 5 bases and J by 0 bases, with 8 bases left in between. CDR1 and CDR2 (germline): SGHTA, FQGNSA. There are 13 residues in the CDR3. The CDR3 DNA follows: TGTGCCAGCAGCCAGGACGGCTCCTACGAGCAGTACTTC. This encodes CASSQDGSYEQYF. The complete variable domain, with remaining parts taken from reference TRBV7-2 and TRBJ2-7, reads GAGVSQSPSNKVTEKGKDVELRCDPISGHTALYWYRQSLGQGLEFLIYFQGNSAPDKSGLPSDRFSAERTGGSVSTLTIQRTQQEDSAVYLCASSQDGSYEQYFGPGTRLTVT.

This clonotype was seen a handful of times. The V gene is TRBV19, the J gene TRBJ2-4; D is uncertain. Germline V gene data show CDR1 as LNHDA and CDR2 as SQIVND (reference sequence). The CDR3 loop spans 15 amino acids. V dropped 8 bases and J dropped 0 bases, with 14 bases sitting between them. In DNA form, the CDR3 reads TGTGCCAGTGGCACAGCGTTCCTAGCCAAAAACATTCAGTACTTC. Amino acid sequence: CASGTAFLAKNIQYF.

The table lists this clonotype with a few counts. An end of the junction does not agree with germline; a read error may underlie this. V usage is TRBV7-2 and J usage is TRBJ2-1; TRBD2 aligns across 10 bases. The CDR3 has 14 amino acids. CDR1 is SGHTA and CDR2 is FQGNSA in the germline V gene. The CDR3 region has the DNA TGTGCCAGCAGCCTAGCGGGAGATTGGAATGAGCAGTTCTTC. Protein sequence: CASSLAGDWNEQFF.

This clonotype was recorded a few times. The genes are TRBV6-1 and TRBJ2-7; D might be TRBD1 (5 bases). The CDR3 has 15 amino acids. The V gene lost 1 base and the J gene lost 2 bases, with 12 bases spanning the gap. Germline V gene lookup returns CDR1 MNHNS and CDR2 SASEGT. CDR3 region: CASSEGDSYPYEQYF. In nucleotides, the CDR3 is TGTGCCAGCAGTGAAGGAGACAGCTATCCCTACGAGCAGTACTTC.

Regarding this clonotype: Because it lacks the conserved phenylalanine or tryptophan at the end, this CDR3 is likely a read error. The chain couples TRBV5-5 to TRBJ2-3; 14 positions match TRBD2. V lost 4 bases to trimming and J lost 2 bases; unmatched junction nucleotides: 6. There are 17 residues in the CDR3. Germline lookup yields CDR1 SGHKS and CDR2 YYEKEE (reference sequence). CDR3 coding DNA: TGTGCCAGCAGCCCTCGGACTAGCGGGGGGTTCACAGATACGCAGTATTCT. Translating gives CASSPRTSGGFTDTQYS.

V usage is TRBV6-5 and J usage is TRBJ2-5, with 7 bases aligning to TRBD1. This CDR3 comprises 15 residues. Per the germline V gene, CDR1 is MNHEY and CDR2 is SVGAGI. The J segment lost 1 base and the V segment lost 5 bases, leaving 7 bases of the junction unmatched. The CDR3 DNA sequence: TGTGCCAGCAGTCCCAGCCGGGACAGCCAAGAGACCCAGTACTTC. Translating it yields CASSPSRDSQETQYF.

About this clonotype: At one end the junction does not follow the germline gene, possibly because of a read error. V is TRBV9 and J is TRBJ2-3; maybe TRBD2 (5 bases). The CDR3 contains 12 residues. Germline CDR1 is SGDLS and CDR2 is YYNGEE. CDR3 protein: CATSGVGDTQYF. CDR3 DNA sequence: TGTGCCACCAGCGGAGTCGGGGATACGCAGTATTTT.

For the CDR3, the DNA is TGCGCCAGCAGCTTAGAAGCCCTGAACACTGAAGCTTTCTTT. Translating it yields CASSLEALNTEAFF. The rearrangement links TRBV5-1 to TRBJ1-1; D remains ambiguous. The CDR3 has 14 amino acids. Trimming removed 2 bases at V and 0 bases at J, with 8 bases between. Germline V lookup: CDR1 SGHRS, CDR2 YFSETQ.

To note about this clonotype: A much larger clone differs by one base, so this may be a read error. The chain recombines TRBV29-1 with TRBJ2-5; D unresolved. Germline assignment: CDR1 SQVTM and CDR2 ANQGSEA. CDR3 length: 10 amino acids. The CDR3 nucleotides read TGCGGCGTTGTTCGGGAGACCCAGTACTTC. This sequence encodes CGVVRETQYF.

The chain carries TRBV7-2 and TRBJ2-5; 8 positions agree with TRBD2. Trimming cost V 5 bases and J 5 bases; bases outside gene matches: 10. Germline CDR1 SGHTA, CDR2 FQGNSA. CDR3 length: 15 amino acids. The CDR3 nucleotides read TGTGCCAGCAGCCCGGGACTAGTCGAGTCCGAGACCCAGTACTTC. Protein: CASSPGLVESETQYF.

This clonotype was recorded at least ten times. The chain joins TRBV28 to TRBJ1-2; D remains unclear. The V end lost 3 bases, the J end lost 3 bases, and 2 bases lay between the germline ends. The germline V gene has CDR1 MDHEN and CDR2 SYDVKM. The CDR3 has 11 amino acids. The CDR3 DNA reads as TGTGCCAGCAGTTTGGACTATGGCTACACCTTC. It codes for CASSLDYGYTF.

This chain uses TRBV5-1 with TRBJ2-4; D remains unclear. This CDR3 region has 13 residues. V lost 0 bases to trimming and J lost 5 bases, with 6 bases between them. Germline assignment: CDR1 SGHRS and CDR2 YFSETQ. The CDR3 sequence is CASSLDSQNIQYF. CDR3 sequence (DNA): TGCGCCAGCAGCTTGGATTCACAAAACATTCAGTACTTC.

The chain carries TRBV28 and TRBJ2-2; a weak D match, TRBD2 (6 bases). The V end lost 2 bases, the J end lost 7 bases, and 11 bases lay between the germline ends. The germline CDR1 and CDR2 sequences are MDHEN and SYDVKM. This CDR3 has 14 residues. Written as DNA, the CDR3 is TGTGCCAGCAGTTTAGGCGGGACCGACGGGGAGCTGTTTTTT. The encoded protein is CASSLGGTDGELFF.

This clonotype was counted only a few times. The CDR3 region has the DNA TGTGCCAGCAGCGTCTATCCAACTAATGAAAAACTGTTTTTT. Encoded protein: CASSVYPTNEKLFF. This rearrangement joins TRBV11-2 to TRBJ1-4; D remains unclear. This CDR3 is built from 14 residues. V gave up 5 bases and J gave up 0 bases, with 7 bases separating them. Germline assignment: CDR1 SGHAT and CDR2 FQNNGV.

This clonotype has more than one count but fewer than ten. J is TRBJ2-7 and V is TRBV11-2; unclear D gene. Trimming took 3 bases from V and 5 from J, leaving 14 bases between them. The CDR3 sequence is 14 residues long. Germline loops: CDR1 SGHAT, CDR2 FQNNGV. The CDR3 loop is CASSFTRSVNEQYF. The CDR3 DNA reads as TGTGCCAGCAGCTTTACCCGGTCGGTCAACGAGCAGTACTTC.